This TCR beta chain derives from a study of shared clonotypes between healthy human individuals. Replicate sorted-subset PCRs were loaded with 150 to 250 ng DNA, 29,000 or so T cell genomes. Clones were sequenced by immunoSEQ multiplex PCR, and TCRdb holds only the in-frame ones, with some missing. The sample includes more than 900,000 clones, around 82% of them seen just once. This clone was observed once. Its antigen is unknown. Study-level findings and limits: Naive subsets typically showed greater estimated richness than memory subsets. With several donors compared, around 5.4% of naive CD4 clonotypes were shared.

The CDR3 runs to 18 residues. Germline CDR1 and CDR2: SQVTM and ANQGSEA. Trimming removed 6 bases from V and 3 bases from J; junction bases left unmatched: 19. The TCR comes from a man aged 18 to 35 in good health. Some clones in this sample may be carry-over from other donors' samples. The sequencing input was memory CD4+ T cells from PBMCs. The subset here: CD45RA-negative fraction. This chain links TRBV29-1 with TRBJ2-1; 8 bases are shared with TRBD2. This chain's CDR3 is CSVARGVGRMSFYNEQFF. CDR3 bases: TGCAGCGTGGCGCGGGGGGTGGGCCGAATGTCTTTCTACAATGAGCAGTTCTTC.